This paragraph covers one T cell receptor (beta chain) sequence. The antigen is undetermined. Germline V gene data show CDR1 as MDHEN and CDR2 as SYDVKM. Trimming shortened V by 6 bases and J by 0 bases, and 8 bases separated the two germline ends. The CDR3 runs 13 residues. These data come from a study of T cell repertoires in cytomegalovirus infection. Overall study context: Carrying CMV and the relevant HLA type showed in public TCR beta signatures. The study, taken as a whole, reports: Public TCR beta family frequency separated CMV-and-HLA carriers, including in an independent cohort. Dominant in the ex vivo response were TCR beta clonotypes restricted by HLA-C and specific for CMV.

TCRdb fed the reads into MiXCR, producing one record per CDR3 protein. The table records more than 65,000 distinct CDR3 sequences, roughly half of them present only once. The sequenced sample was CD8+ T cells from cultured PBMCs, obtained from culture after CMV antigen stimulation. V usage is TRBV28 and J usage is TRBJ1-2; D not certain. The TCR was taken from a human donor in good health (CMV status not recorded). Some clones in this sample may be carry-over from other donors' samples. The CDR3 nucleotides read TGTGCCAGCAGACCTCGGACTAACTATGGCTACACCTTC. As protein: CASRPRTNYGYTF.